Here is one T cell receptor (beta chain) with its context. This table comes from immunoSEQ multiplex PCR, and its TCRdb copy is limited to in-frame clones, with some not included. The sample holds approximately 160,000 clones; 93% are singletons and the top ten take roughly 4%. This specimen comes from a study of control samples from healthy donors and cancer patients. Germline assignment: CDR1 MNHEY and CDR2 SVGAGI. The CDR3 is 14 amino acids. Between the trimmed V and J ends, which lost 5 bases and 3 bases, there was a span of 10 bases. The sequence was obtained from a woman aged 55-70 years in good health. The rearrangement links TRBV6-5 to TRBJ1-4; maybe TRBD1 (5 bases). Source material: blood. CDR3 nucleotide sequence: TGTGCCAGCAGTAGGCCGGGACCTAATGAAAAACTGTTTTTT. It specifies CASSRPGPNEKLFF.